Listed here are 8 T cell receptor beta chains from one sample, sequenced in a study of blood T cells in healthy people across ages. Next came a second PCR, run for about 7 to 12 cycles, which used a sample-barcoded 5' primer along with a J-beta primer mix. TCRdb ran MiXCR on the 5' RACE reads and lists one entry per CDR3 protein. This sample has around 1.5 million distinct CDR3 sequences, with 30% to 40% found just once. Input material: blood. All receptors come from a woman under 40 in good health.

The CDR3 region has the DNA TGCGCCAGCAGCCCTCCCCGAGCGGGGGGGCCAGATACGCAGTATTTT. Protein sequence: CASSPPRAGGPDTQYF. V gene TRBV4-1 combines with J gene TRBJ2-3; 10 bases align to TRBD2. CDR3 length equals 16 residues. The germline V gene has CDR1 MGHRA and CDR2 YSYEKL. V lost 4 bases to trimming and J lost 4 bases; unmatched junction nucleotides: 8.

The rearrangement joins TRBV30 to TRBJ2-1, with 11 bases lining up with TRBD2. The CDR3 has 14 residues. The ends lost 2 bases at V and 7 bases at J; junction bases unmatched: 4. Germline CDR1 is GTSNPN and CDR2 is SVGIG (reference sequence). DNA for the CDR3: TGTGCCTGGAGTACGGGACTAGCGGTAAATGAGCAGTTCTTC. Protein sequence: CAWSTGLAVNEQFF. Supplemented by reference TRBV30 and TRBJ2-1, the full variable domain reads SQTIHQWPATLVQPVGSPLSLECTVEGTSNPNLYWYRQAAGRGLQLLFYSVGIGQISSEVPQNLSASRPQDRQFILSSKKLLLSDSGFYLCAWSTGLAVNEQFFGPGTRLTVL.

This clonotype was seen more than once but under ten times. The chain recombines TRBV7-2 with TRBJ2-3, with D tentatively TRBD2 (6 bases). Germline loops: CDR1 SGHTA, CDR2 FQGNSA. The CDR3 has 16 residues. Deletions cut 5 bases from V and 0 bases from J, with 15 bases between. The CDR3 nucleotides read TGTGCCAGCAGCGTGGGGACTCTAGCTAGCACAGATACGCAGTATTTT. Translating gives CASSVGTLASTDTQYF.

The sample holds a few counts of this clonotype. The gene calls are TRBV27 and TRBJ2-1, with TRBD2 identical over 13 bases. This CDR3 region has 15 residues. The ends lost 5 bases at V and 6 bases at J; junction bases unmatched: 4. CDR1 is MNHEY, CDR2 SMNVEV, per germline (reference sequence). CDR3 sequence reads: CASSKLAGGSNEQFF. DNA for the CDR3: TGTGCCAGCAGTAAACTAGCGGGGGGGAGCAATGAGCAGTTCTTC.

There are a few counts of this clonotype. The rearrangement uses TRBV29-1 and TRBJ2-1; D gene uncertain. Trimming cost V 1 base and J 2 bases, with 9 bases left between them. This CDR3 spans 14 amino acids. Germline V gene lookup returns CDR1 SQVTM and CDR2 ANQGSEA. The CDR3 DNA is TGCAGCGTTGAAGGGGTAGCCCCCTACAATGAGCAGTTCTTC. It is translated as CSVEGVAPYNEQFF.

This clonotype was detected only a few times. The rearrangement joins TRBV2 to TRBJ1-1; TRBD1 is a possible D gene (5 bases). From germline, CDR1 is SNHLY and CDR2 FYNNEI. The V end lost 3 bases, the J end lost 1 base, and 9 bases lay between the germline ends. The CDR3 covers 14 residues. CDR3 DNA sequence: TGTGCCAGCAGTGACGACAGACAGAACACTGAAGCTTTCTTT. This translates into CASSDDRQNTEAFF.

The CDR3 loop reads CASSPGGGVGTQYF. The CDR3 bases are TGTGCCAGCAGCCCGGGGGGTGGGGTTGGGACCCAGTACTTC. The rearrangement uses TRBV7-3 and TRBJ2-5; TRBD2 matches 7 bases. Trimming cost V 5 bases and J 7 bases; bases outside gene matches: 10. The CDR3 runs to 14 residues. Looked up from germline, CDR1 is SGHTA and CDR2 is FQGTGA.

In this sample, this clonotype turned up a few times. The chain links TRBV20-1 to TRBJ2-5; TRBD1 matches 9 bases. V dropped 5 bases and J dropped 0; count of bases not matched to a gene: 10. CDR3 size: 16 residues. Looked up from germline, CDR1 is DFQATT and CDR2 is SNEGSKA (reference sequence). CDR3 nucleotides: TGCAGTGCTGGCCTTGGGACAGGGTATTACCAAGAGACCCAGTACTTC. Protein: CSAGLGTGYYQETQYF.